This record looks at one TCR beta chain sequence and its context. These data come from a study of Tregs in tolerant kidney transplant recipients. There are 16 residues in the CDR3. CDR1 SGDLS and CDR2 YYNGEE come from the germline V gene. The V gene end was trimmed by 0 bases and the J gene end by 2 bases; junction bases not matched to a gene: 5. Some clones are missing from TCRdb's copy, which holds only in-frame ones; the method was immunoSEQ multiplex PCR. The sample holds 75,000 to 100,000 clones, around nine tenths seen once. This TCR was recovered from a human donor in good health. Sequences were obtained from CD8+ T cells from blood. The V gene is TRBV9, the J gene TRBJ2-5; 9 bases align to TRBD2. In DNA, the CDR3 is TGTGCCAGCAGCGTAGATTTGCGGGGGGGACAAGAGACCCAGTACTTC. Translating it yields CASSVDLRGGQETQYF.